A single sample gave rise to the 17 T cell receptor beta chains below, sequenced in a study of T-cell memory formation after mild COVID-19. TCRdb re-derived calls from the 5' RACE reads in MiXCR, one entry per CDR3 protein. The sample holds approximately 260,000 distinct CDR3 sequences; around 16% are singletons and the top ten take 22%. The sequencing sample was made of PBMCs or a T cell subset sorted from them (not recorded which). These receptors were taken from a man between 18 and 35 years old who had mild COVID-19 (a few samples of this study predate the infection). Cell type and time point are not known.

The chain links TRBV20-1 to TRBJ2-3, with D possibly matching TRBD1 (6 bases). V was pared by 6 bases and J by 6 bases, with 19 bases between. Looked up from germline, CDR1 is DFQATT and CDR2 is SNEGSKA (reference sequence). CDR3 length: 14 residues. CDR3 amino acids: CSAPSAQGSDTQYF. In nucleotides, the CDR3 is TGCAGTGCCCCCTCCGCACAGGGTAGCGATACGCAGTATTTT.

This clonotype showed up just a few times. The CDR3 sequence is CASSFGSGGQETQYF. For the CDR3, the DNA is TGTGCCAGCAGCTTTGGTAGCGGGGGCCAAGAGACCCAGTACTTC. The V call is TRBV7-2, the J call TRBJ2-5, with TRBD2 matching over 9 bases. Germline CDR1 is SGHTA and CDR2 is FQGNSA. Germline trimming cut 3 bases from V and 1 base from J; bases unmatched to any gene: 3. The CDR3 is 15 amino acids. The variable domain in full, with the rest retrieved from reference TRBV7-2 and TRBJ2-5, is GAGVSQSPSNKVTEKGKDVELRCDPISGHTALYWYRQSLGQGLEFLIYFQGNSAPDKSGLPSDRFSAERTGGSVSTLTIQRTQQEDSAVYLCASSFGSGGQETQYFGPGTRLLVL.

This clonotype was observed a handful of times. The CDR3 region has the DNA TGCGCCAGCAGCCACCCGCCCGCCTATGGCTACACCTTC. This gives the protein CASSHPPAYGYTF. V usage is TRBV4-1 and J usage is TRBJ1-2; unclear D gene. Per germline, CDR1 MGHRA and CDR2 YSYEKL. The CDR3 spans 13 residues. The germline V and J ends were trimmed by 3 bases and 4 bases, with 9 bases remaining between them.

This CDR3 reads CASSRGPAGNTGELFF. Here the CDR3 DNA reads TGTGCCAGCAGCCGAGGCCCCGCGGGGAACACCGGGGAGCTGTTTTTT. This rearrangement joins TRBV7-3 to TRBJ2-2, with D possibly being TRBD2 (5 bases). V shed 5 bases and J shed 1 base, with 14 bases lying between them. The CDR3 covers 16 residues. Per the germline V gene, CDR1 is SGHTA and CDR2 is FQGTGA.

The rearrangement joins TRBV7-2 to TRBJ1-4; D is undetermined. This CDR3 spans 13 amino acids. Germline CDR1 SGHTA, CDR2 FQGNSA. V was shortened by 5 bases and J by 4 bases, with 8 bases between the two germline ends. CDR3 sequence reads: CASSPGFNEKLFF. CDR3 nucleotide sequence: TGTGCCAGCAGCCCCGGGTTTAATGAAAAACTGTTTTTT. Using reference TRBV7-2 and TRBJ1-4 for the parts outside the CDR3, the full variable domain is GAGVSQSPSNKVTEKGKDVELRCDPISGHTALYWYRQSLGQGLEFLIYFQGNSAPDKSGLPSDRFSAERTGGSVSTLTIQRTQQEDSAVYLCASSPGFNEKLFFGSGTQLSVL.

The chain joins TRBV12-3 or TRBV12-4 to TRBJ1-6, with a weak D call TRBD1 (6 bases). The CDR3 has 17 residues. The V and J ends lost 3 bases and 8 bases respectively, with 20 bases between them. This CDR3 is CASSFWGGVGSDSPLHF. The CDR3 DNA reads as TGTGCCAGCAGTTTTTGGGGGGGCGTCGGGAGTGATTCACCCCTCCACTTT.

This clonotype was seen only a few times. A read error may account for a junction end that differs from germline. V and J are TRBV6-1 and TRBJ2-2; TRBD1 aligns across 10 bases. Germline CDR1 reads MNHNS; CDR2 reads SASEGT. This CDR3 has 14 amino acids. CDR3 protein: CAISWTGGTGELFF. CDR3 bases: TGTGCCATCAGTTGGACAGGGGGCACCGGGGAGCTGTTTTTT.

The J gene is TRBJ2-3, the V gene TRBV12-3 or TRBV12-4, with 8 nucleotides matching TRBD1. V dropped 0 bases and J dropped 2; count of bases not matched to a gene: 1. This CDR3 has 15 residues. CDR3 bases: TGTGCCAGCAGTTTAGCGGACAGGGCCACAGATACGCAGTATTTT. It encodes CASSLADRATDTQYF.

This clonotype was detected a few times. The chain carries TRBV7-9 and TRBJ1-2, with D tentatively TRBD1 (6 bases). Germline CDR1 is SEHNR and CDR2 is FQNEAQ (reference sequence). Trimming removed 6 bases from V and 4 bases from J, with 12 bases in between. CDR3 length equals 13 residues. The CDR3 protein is CASRPTTGYGYTF. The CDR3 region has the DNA TGTGCCAGCAGACCTACGACAGGCTATGGCTACACCTTC.

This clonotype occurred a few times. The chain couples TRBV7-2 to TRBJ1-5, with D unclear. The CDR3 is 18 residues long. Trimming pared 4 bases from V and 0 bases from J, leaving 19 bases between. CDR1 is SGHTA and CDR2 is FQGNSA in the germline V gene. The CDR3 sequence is CASSSSPPAHNSNQPQHF. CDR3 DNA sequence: TGTGCCAGCAGCTCCTCCCCTCCGGCACACAATAGCAATCAGCCCCAGCATTTT.

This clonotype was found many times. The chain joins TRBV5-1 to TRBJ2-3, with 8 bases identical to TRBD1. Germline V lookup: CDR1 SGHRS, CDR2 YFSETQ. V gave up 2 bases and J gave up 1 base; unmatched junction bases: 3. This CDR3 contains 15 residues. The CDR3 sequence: CASSFTGGGTDTQYF. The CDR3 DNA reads TGCGCCAGCAGCTTTACAGGGGGTGGCACAGATACGCAGTATTTT. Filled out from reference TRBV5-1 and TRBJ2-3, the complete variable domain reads KAGVTQTPRYLIKTRGQQVTLSCSPISGHRSVSWYQQTPGQGLQFLFEYFSETQRNKGNFPGRFSGRQFSNSRSEMNVSTLELGDSALYLCASSFTGGGTDTQYFGPGTRLTVL.

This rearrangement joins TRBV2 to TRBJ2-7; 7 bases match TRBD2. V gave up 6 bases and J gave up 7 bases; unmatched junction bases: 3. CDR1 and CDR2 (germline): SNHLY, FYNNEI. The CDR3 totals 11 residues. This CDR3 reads CASRSAGEQYF. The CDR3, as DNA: TGTGCCAGCAGGTCAGCGGGGGAGCAGTACTTC.

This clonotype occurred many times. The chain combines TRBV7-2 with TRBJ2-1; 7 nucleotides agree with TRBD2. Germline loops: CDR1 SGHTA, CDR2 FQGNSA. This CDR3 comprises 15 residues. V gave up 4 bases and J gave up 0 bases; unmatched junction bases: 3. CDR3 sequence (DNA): TGTGCCAGCAGCTGGCGGGGGTCCTCCTACAATGAGCAGTTCTTC. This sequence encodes CASSWRGSSYNEQFF.

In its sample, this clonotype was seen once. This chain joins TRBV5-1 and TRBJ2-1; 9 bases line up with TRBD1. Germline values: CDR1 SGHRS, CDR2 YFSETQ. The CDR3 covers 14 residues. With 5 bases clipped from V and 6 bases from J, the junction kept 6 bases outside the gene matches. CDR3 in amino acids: CASRSTGGTNEQFF. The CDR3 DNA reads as TGCGCCAGCAGGTCGACAGGGGGTACCAATGAGCAGTTCTTC.

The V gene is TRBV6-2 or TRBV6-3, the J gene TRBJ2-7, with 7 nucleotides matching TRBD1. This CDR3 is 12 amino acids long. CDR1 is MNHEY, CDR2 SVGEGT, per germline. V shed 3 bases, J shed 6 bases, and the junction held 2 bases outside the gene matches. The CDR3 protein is CASSYPGGEQYF. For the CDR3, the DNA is TGTGCCAGCAGTTATCCAGGGGGCGAGCAGTACTTC.

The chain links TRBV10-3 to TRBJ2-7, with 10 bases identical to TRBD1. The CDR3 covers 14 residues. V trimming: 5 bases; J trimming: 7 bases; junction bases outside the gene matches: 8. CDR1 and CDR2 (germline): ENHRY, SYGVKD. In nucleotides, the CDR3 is TGTGCCATCAGTCGGGACAGGGGCCAGTTTGAGCAGTACTTC. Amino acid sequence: CAISRDRGQFEQYF.

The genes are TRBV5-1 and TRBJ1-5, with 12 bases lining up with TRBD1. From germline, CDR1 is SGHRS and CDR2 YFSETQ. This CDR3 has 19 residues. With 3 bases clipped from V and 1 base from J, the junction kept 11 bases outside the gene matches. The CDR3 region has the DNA TGCGCCAGCAGCTCGAACGGGACAGGGGGCATTAGAAGCAATCAGCCCCAGCATTTT. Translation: CASSSNGTGGIRSNQPQHF.